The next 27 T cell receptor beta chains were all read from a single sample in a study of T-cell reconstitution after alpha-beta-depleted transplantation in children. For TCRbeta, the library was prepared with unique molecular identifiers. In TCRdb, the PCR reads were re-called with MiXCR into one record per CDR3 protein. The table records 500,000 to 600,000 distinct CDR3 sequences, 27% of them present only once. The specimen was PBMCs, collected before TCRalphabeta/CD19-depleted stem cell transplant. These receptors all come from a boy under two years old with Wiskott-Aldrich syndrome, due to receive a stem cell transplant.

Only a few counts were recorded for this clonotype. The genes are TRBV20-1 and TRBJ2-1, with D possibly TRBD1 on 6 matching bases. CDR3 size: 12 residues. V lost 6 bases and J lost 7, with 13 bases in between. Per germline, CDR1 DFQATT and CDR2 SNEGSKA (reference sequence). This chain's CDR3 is CSAGALFNEQFF. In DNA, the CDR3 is TGCAGTGCGGGGGCTTTGTTTAATGAGCAGTTCTTC.

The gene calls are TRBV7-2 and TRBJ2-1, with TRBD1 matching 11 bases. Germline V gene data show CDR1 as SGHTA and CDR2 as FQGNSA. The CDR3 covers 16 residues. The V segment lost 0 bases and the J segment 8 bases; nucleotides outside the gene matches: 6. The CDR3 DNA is TGTGCCAGCAGCTTAGCCTCAGGACAGGGGGCATATGAGCAGTTCTTC. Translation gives CASSLASGQGAYEQFF.

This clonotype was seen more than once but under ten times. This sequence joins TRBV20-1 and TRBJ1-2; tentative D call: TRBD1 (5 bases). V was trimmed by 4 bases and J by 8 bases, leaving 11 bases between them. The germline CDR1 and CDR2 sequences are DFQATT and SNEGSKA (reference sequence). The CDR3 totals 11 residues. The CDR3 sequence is CSATQGGGYTF. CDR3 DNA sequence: TGCAGTGCTACCCAGGGTGGCGGCTACACCTTC.

The CDR3 coding sequence is TGTGCCAGCAGTTTATCCCTCCCCGGGGAGCTGTTTTTT. It codes for CASSLSLPGELFF. J is TRBJ2-2 and V is TRBV6-2 or TRBV6-3; no clear D gene. V was pared by 4 bases and J by 6 bases, with 9 bases between. CDR1 MNHEY and CDR2 SVGEGT come from the germline V gene. The length of the CDR3 is 13 residues.

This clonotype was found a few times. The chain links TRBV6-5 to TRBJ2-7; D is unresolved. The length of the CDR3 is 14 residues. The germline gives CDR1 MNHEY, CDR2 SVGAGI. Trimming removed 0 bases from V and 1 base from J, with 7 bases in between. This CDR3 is CASSYSMASYEQYF. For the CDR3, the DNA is TGTGCCAGCAGTTACTCGATGGCATCCTACGAGCAGTACTTC.

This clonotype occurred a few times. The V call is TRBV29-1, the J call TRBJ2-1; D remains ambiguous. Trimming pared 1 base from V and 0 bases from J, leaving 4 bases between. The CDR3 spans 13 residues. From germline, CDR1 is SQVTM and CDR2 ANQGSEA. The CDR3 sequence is CSVEVISYNEQFF. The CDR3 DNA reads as TGCAGCGTTGAAGTTATCTCCTACAATGAGCAGTTCTTC.

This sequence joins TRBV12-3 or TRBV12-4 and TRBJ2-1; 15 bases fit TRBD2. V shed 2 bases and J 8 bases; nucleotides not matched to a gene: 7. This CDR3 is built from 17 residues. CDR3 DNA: TGTGCCAGCAGTTTATGGACTAGCGGGAGGGCCAGGTATGAGCAGTTCTTC. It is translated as CASSLWTSGRARYEQFF.

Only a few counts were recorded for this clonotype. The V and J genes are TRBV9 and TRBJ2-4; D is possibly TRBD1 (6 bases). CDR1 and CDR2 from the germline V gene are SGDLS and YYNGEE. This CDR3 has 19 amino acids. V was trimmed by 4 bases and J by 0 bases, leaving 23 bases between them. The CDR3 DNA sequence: TGTGCCAGCAGCACCCGACAGGTGGCGTGGGGAACAGCCAAAAACATTCAGTACTTC. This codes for CASSTRQVAWGTAKNIQYF.

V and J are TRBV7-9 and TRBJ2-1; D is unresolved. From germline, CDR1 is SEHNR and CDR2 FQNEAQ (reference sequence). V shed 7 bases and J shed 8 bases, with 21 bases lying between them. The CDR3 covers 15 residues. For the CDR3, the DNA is TGTGCCAGCAATCGTGTGATTAGCCGGATTGATGAGCAGTTCTTC. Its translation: CASNRVISRIDEQFF.

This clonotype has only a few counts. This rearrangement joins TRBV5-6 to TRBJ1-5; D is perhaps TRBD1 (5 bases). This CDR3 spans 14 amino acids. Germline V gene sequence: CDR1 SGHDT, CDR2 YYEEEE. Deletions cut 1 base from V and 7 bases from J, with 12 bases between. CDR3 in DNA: TGTGCCAGCAGCTTGTTGAGGGGAGGCCAGCCCCAGCATTTT. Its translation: CASSLLRGGQPQHF.

The CDR3 spells CASSSSGYSNQPQHF. In nucleotides, the CDR3 is TGTGCCAGCAGCTCCTCAGGGTATAGCAATCAGCCCCAGCATTTT. The V and J genes are TRBV7-2 and TRBJ1-5, with a tentative D call TRBD1 (5 bases). The CDR3 sequence is 15 residues long. V was clipped by 4 bases and J by 0 bases, with 10 bases between them. The germline gives CDR1 SGHTA, CDR2 FQGNSA. The whole variable domain, remainder taken from reference TRBV7-2 and TRBJ1-5, is GAGVSQSPSNKVTEKGKDVELRCDPISGHTALYWYRQSLGQGLEFLIYFQGNSAPDKSGLPSDRFSAERTGGSVSTLTIQRTQQEDSAVYLCASSSSGYSNQPQHFGDGTRLSIL.

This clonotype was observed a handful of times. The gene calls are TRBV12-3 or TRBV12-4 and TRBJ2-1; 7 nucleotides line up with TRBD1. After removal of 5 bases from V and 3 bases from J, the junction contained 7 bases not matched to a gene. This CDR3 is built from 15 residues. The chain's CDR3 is CASSPRQGGYNEQFF. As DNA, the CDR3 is TGTGCCAGCAGTCCTCGACAGGGTGGCTACAATGAGCAGTTCTTC.

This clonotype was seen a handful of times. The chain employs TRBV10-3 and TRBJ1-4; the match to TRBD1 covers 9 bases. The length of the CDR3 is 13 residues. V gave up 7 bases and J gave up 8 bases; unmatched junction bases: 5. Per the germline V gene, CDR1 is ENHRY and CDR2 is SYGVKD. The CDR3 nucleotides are TGTGCCATCACCCTGGGACAGGGCGAAAAACTGTTTTTT. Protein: CAITLGQGEKLFF.

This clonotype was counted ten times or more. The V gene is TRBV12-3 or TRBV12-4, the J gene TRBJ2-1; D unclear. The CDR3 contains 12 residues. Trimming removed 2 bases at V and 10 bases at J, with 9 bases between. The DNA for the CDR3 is TGTGCCAGCAGTTTACGGCGCAGGGAGCAGTTCTTC. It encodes CASSLRRREQFF.

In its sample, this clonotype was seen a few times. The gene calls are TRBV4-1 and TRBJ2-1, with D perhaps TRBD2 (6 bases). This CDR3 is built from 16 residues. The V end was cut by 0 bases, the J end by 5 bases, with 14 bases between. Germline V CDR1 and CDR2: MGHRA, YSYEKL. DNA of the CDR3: TGCGCCAGCAGCCAAGATCTGCGTCGGGGGAACAATGAGCAGTTCTTC. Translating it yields CASSQDLRRGNNEQFF.

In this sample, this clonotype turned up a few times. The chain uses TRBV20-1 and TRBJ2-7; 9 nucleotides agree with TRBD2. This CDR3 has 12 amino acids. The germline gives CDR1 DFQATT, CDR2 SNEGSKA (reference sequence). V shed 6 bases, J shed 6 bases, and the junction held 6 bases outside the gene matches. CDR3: CSAPGLATEQYF. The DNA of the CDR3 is TGCAGTGCCCCGGGACTAGCTACCGAGCAGTACTTC.

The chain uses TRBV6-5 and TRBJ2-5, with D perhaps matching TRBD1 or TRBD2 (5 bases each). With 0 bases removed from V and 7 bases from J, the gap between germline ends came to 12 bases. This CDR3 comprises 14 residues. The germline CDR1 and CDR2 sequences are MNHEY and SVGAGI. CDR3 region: CASSYSPGSGTQYF. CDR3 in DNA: TGTGCCAGCAGTTACTCGCCAGGGAGCGGGACCCAGTACTTC.

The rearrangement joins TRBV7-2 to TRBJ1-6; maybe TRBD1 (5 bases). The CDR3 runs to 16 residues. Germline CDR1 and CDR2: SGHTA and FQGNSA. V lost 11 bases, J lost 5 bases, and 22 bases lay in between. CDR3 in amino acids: CAEGEGPGINNSPLHF. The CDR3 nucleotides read TGTGCCGAAGGAGAGGGGCCGGGGATAAATAATTCACCCCTCCACTTT.

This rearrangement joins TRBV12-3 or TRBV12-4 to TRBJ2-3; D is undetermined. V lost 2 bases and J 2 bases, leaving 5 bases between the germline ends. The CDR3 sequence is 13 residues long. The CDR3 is CASSLYYTDTQYF. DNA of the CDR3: TGTGCCAGCAGTTTATACTACACAGATACGCAGTATTTT.

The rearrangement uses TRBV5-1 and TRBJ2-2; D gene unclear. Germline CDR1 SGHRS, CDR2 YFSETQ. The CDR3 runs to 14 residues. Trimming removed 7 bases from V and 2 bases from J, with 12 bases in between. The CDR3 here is CASLPGPNTGELFF. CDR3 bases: TGCGCCAGCCTACCAGGTCCTAACACCGGGGAGCTGTTTTTT.

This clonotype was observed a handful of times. CDR3 sequence reads: CASTSGSSFYNEQFF. The CDR3 DNA sequence: TGTGCCAGCACTAGCGGGAGTTCTTTTTACAATGAGCAGTTCTTC. The V call is TRBV28, the J call TRBJ2-1; the match to TRBD2 covers 10 bases. The CDR3 contains 15 residues. In germline, CDR1 is MDHEN, CDR2 SYDVKM. The V segment lost 7 bases and the J segment 4 bases; nucleotides outside the gene matches: 7.

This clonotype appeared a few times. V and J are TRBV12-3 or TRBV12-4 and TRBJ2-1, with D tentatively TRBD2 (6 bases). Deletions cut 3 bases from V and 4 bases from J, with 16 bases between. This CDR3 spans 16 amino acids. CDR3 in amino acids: CASSFWAQRAYNEQFF. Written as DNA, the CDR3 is TGTGCCAGCAGTTTCTGGGCTCAGCGGGCTTACAATGAGCAGTTCTTC.

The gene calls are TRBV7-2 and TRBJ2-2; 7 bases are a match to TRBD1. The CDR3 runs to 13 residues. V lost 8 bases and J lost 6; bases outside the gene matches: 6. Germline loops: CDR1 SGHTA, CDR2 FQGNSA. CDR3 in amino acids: CASLQGMAGELFF. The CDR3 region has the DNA TGTGCCAGCTTACAGGGGATGGCCGGGGAGCTGTTTTTT.

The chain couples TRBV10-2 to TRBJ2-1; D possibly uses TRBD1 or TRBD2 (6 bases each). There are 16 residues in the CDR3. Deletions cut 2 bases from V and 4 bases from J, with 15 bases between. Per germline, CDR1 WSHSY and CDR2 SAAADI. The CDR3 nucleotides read TGCGCCAGCAGTGAGAGTCCGGGGGCGACTTACAATGAGCAGTTCTTC. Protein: CASSESPGATYNEQFF.

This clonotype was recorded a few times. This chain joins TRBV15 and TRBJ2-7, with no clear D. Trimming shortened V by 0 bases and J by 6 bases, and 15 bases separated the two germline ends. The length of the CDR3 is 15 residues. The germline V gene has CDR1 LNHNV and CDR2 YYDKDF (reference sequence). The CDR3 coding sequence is TGTGCCACCAGCAGAGATAGGTGGGCCTCCCGCGAGCAGTACTTC. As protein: CATSRDRWASREQYF.

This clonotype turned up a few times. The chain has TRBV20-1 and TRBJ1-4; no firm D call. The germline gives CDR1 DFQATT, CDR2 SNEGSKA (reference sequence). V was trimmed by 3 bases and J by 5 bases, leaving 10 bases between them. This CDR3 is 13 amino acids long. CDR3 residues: CSASVGSNEKLFF. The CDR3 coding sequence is TGCAGTGCTAGCGTGGGTTCCAATGAAAAACTGTTTTTT.

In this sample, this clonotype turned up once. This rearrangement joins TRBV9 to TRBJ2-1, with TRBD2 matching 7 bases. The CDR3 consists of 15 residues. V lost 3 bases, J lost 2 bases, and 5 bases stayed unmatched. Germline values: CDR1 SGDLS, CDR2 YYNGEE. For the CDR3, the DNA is TGTGCCAGCAGCGCCGCCAGCGGGACCTACAATGAGCAGTTCTTC. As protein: CASSAASGTYNEQFF.